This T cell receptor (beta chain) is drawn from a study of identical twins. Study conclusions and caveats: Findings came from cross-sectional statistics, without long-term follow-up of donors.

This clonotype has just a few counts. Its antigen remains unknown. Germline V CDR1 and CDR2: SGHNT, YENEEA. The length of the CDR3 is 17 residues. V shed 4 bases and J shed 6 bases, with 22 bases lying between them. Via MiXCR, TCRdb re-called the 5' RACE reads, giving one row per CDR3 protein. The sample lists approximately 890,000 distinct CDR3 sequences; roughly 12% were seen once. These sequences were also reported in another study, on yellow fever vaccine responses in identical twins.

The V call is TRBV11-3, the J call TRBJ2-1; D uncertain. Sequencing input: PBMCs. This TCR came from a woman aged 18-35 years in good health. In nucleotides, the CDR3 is TGTGCCAGCAGCTCTGACGACCAACAACGGTCGGGCAATGAGCAGTTCTTC. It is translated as CASSSDDQQRSGNEQFF.